These 5 T cell receptor beta chains originate from one sample sequenced in a study of shared clonotypes between healthy human individuals. The assay was immunoSEQ multiplex PCR, and TCRdb's table has in-frame clones only and misses some. The data show about 490,000 clones, 60% to 85% seen once. The sample was PBMCs. These receptors originate from a woman aged 35 to 49 in good health. Some clones in this sample may be carry-over from other donors' samples.

There are a few counts of this clone. The rearrangement uses TRBV9 and TRBJ2-1; no clear D gene. Germline V gives CDR1 SGDLS, CDR2 YYNGEE. This CDR3 is built from 16 residues. The V and J ends lost 0 bases and 6 bases respectively, with 16 bases between them. CDR3 sequence reads: CASSVVVRPPGNEQFF. The CDR3 DNA follows: TGTGCCAGCAGCGTAGTGGTCCGACCCCCGGGCAATGAGCAGTTCTTC.

The chain combines TRBV28 with TRBJ2-7; the D gene is possibly TRBD1 (5 bases). Germline-derived CDR1 and CDR2 are MDHEN and SYDVKM. There are 15 residues in the CDR3. Trimming removed 1 base from V and 1 base from J, with 11 bases in between. CDR3 region: CASSLLGRESYEQYF. The DNA for the CDR3 is TGTGCCAGCAGTTTATTGGGCAGGGAATCCTACGAGCAGTACTTC.

The chain couples TRBV6-5 to TRBJ1-2; D gene ambiguous. Between the trimmed V and J ends, which lost 2 bases and 5 bases, there was a span of 18 bases. This CDR3 region has 16 residues. Per the germline V gene, CDR1 is MNHEY and CDR2 is SVGAGI. CDR3 sequence: CASSYVPSRKGYGYTF. The CDR3 bases are TGTGCCAGCAGTTACGTTCCCTCGAGGAAGGGTTATGGCTACACCTTC.

The rearrangement links TRBV5-1 to TRBJ1-5; D is ambiguous. Trimming pared 4 bases from V and 4 bases from J, leaving 15 bases between. Germline CDR1 reads SGHRS; CDR2 reads YFSETQ. CDR3 length equals 15 residues. The CDR3, as DNA: TGCGCCAGCAGCCTAACAGTAGGTGGGAATCAGCCCCAGCATTTT. It codes for CASSLTVGGNQPQHF.

The chain joins TRBV7-8 to TRBJ2-5; 7 bases agree with TRBD2. Judging by the DNA end, TRBJ2-7 fits better; the J call may be wrong. The germline V gene has CDR1 SGHVS and CDR2 FQNEAQ. This CDR3 is 15 amino acids long. CDR3 residues: CASSLGLANPYEQYF. The DNA for the CDR3 is TGTGCCAGCAGCTTAGGACTAGCCAACCCCTACGAGCAGTACTTC.